This TCR beta chain was recorded in a study of naive and memory T cell subsets (dated by TCRdb to the late 2010s). Study-level background: An open-source, UMI-based TCR alpha and beta sequencing pipeline was applied to sorted naive and memory peripheral blood T cell subsets. IgG serology results and the functional CMV T cell responses were in complete agreement. RNA was DNase-treated and reverse transcribed with TCR constant-region primers, mostly using SuperScript III.

Of note for this clonotype: Its target antigen remains unknown. Per-base qualities were not stored, and no clone one base away is much larger.

TCR alpha and beta chain libraries were amplified separately from the second PCR step onward. Donor CMV status was determined by IFNgamma production from CD4+ T cells after overnight stimulation of fresh PBMCs with CMV viral lysate. Miltenyi beads were used first to positively select CD4 T cells, and CD8 T cells were then positively selected from the CD4-negative fraction. Cells stained for CD3, CD4, CD8, CD45RA, CD27 and a live/dead dye were sorted on a BD Aria II into four subsets by CD45RA and CD27. Blood came from three healthy volunteers, each fractionated into CD4 and CD8 T cells and then into four differentiation subsets. Roughly 120 ml of peripheral blood was collected from each donor, and PBMC were isolated from the blood using Ficoll-Paque PLUS density-gradient centrifugation. The sorted cells were lysed in RLT buffer, after which RNA was extracted using a Qiagen RNeasy kit and kept at -80 degrees C.

Overall results and qualifications from the work: Gini index rose and Shannon and inverse Simpson diversity fell from naive through CM, EM and EMRA in both CD4 and CD8 cells. No ground truth was available to validate the repertoire findings for the naive and memory subsets. Single alpha or beta chain sequences, rather than paired alpha/beta receptors, were used to define clonotypes. RNA-based TCR counts may be influenced by expression changes linked to T cell activation and differentiation. TCR abundance followed a power law with an exponent that was different for naive and memory subsets but consistent across the three individuals. Following error correction, more than 95% of naive TCR sequences occurred only once, which made naive abundance distributions much steeper than those of memory subsets.

V and J are truncated by 7 bases and 2 bases respectively, leaving an intervening sequence of 15 bases. CDR1 is given as SGHAT and CDR2 as FQNNGV, both from the germline V gene. Counted from cysteine to phenylalanine, this CDR3 has 15 amino acids. The retained sequence is limited to the CDR3, 45 bases, with the frame set at the first base. The library was generated by UMI-ligation and nested PCR. An equimolar mix of two oligonucleotides covering both TRBC1 and TRBC2 was used as the beta constant-region primer. A single-stranded oligonucleotide bearing the SP2 primer plus a 12-nucleotide UMI was ligated onto the 3' end of the cDNA by T4 RNA ligase 1. Four rounds of PCR were used to amplify ligated cDNA, with nested alpha and beta constant-region primers being used together with the SP2 primer. The ligation reaction was incubated at 16°C for about 18-24 hours. PCR2 was usually performed as a SYBR Green qPCR and halted at a preset threshold so that over-amplification would not occur. Apart from the first purification, every purification step used Agencourt AMPure XP magnetic beads. Library amounts were measured by Qubit and library quality was assessed on a TapeStation, where the main peak was expected at around 650 bp. Sequencing of the pooled libraries was done on an Illumina MiSeq using v2 2x251 paired-end kits, which typically yielded roughly 0.85-2 million reads per sample. Libraries were pooled at 4 nM per sample, and roughly 4.5-8% PhiX was added to improve cluster recognition. As for how the authors treated the data: Using tag matching that tolerated one base-pair mismatch, Decombinator assigned V and J genes to FASTQ reads that had been processed by Demultiplexor. By using UMIs, Collapsinator corrected both sequencing errors and the frequency errors caused by PCR heterogeneity. CDR3Translator translated TCRs and extracted CDR3s from the conserved cysteine to the FGXG phenylalanine, flagging non-productive sequences. Gini, Shannon entropy and inverse Simpson indices were calculated on repertoires that had been subsampled to equal numbers of UMI-defined TCRs. Power-law fits to clonotype abundance distributions were performed by maximum likelihood within the linear range. For one naive CD8 sample, the pipeline and MIGEC produced similar UMI counts, unique TCR numbers and clonal distributions. A set of some 7,000 CMV-associated CDR3 sequences, compiled from VDJdb and a published dataset, was used to search the repertoires. Through fastp at Q25 and MiXCR, TCRdb rebuilt clones from the public reads, retaining in-frame beta chains. Identical CDR3 proteins give one entry, which carries the most common genes and DNA. These V and J calls derive from TCRdb rather than the authors' analysis. The sample table contains 65,000 to 85,000 distinct CDR3 sequences; only one count was recorded for under 15% of them. The top ten constitute 0.9% to 1% of the sample.

Sequences were obtained from central memory CD4+ T cells from blood. The cell subset or site label, as the study defines it: central memory, CD45RA- CD27+. The chain is encoded by TRBV11-2 joined to TRBJ2-1, with a tentative D call of TRBD1 or TRBD2, each matching 6 bases. This TCR was recovered from a human donor in good health. In nucleotide form, the sequence is TGTGCCAGCACGCCTGGGCGGGACACCTACAATGAGCAGTTCTTC. This codes for CASTPGRDTYNEQFF.